The clone carrying this TCR beta chain was observed a few times. CFSE-labeled responder cells (around 200,000) were plated with around 200,000 irradiated, violet-dye-labeled stimulator cells. Once the reaction had ended, proliferating CFSE-low CD3+CD4+ and CD3+CD8+ responders were sorted. The CDR3 is made up of 15 amino acids. Germline V lookup: CDR1 LGHNA, CDR2 YNFKEQ. Trimming shortened V by 2 bases and J by 1 base, and 9 bases separated the two germline ends. The assay was immunoSEQ multiplex PCR, and TCRdb's table has in-frame clones only and misses some. The table records roughly 9,200 clones, 30% to 35% of them present only once. The data derive from a study of graft-versus-host responses after intestinal transplantation. At the level of the study: The study gave all recipients anti-thymocyte globulin induction, then tacrolimus and steroids for approximately 3 years.

Study-level findings and limits: GvH clones detected in recipient marrow included some appearing first in ileum or blood.

V usage is TRBV4-2 and J usage is TRBJ2-1; D is possibly TRBD2 (6 bases). The source of this sequence is a human patient who was an organ donor for intestinal transplantation. The sequencing used alloreactive CD8+ T cells from a mixed lymphocyte reaction culture, collected before transplantation. The subset here: CFSE-low proliferating T cells sorted from roughly six-day pre-transplant mixed lymphocyte reaction (GvH or HvG direction). The CDR3 DNA follows: TGTGCCAGCAGCCAAAATAGCGGTTCCTACAATGAGCAGTTCTTC. This translates into CASSQNSGSYNEQFF.